A selection of T cell receptor beta chains follows, all from one sample in a study of T cell repertoires in cytomegalovirus infection. In TCRdb, the reads were re-called with MiXCR into one record per CDR3 protein. The data contain about 140,000 distinct CDR3 sequences, about 6% of them singletons. The sequencing sample was made of PBMCs. These TCRs come from a human donor in good health (CMV status not recorded). Some clones in this sample may be carry-over from other donors' samples. Each CDR3 is given with its conserved first and last residue. The D gene is left open where the match is weak. The size of a clone is reported for some rows only, either as once, few or many, or as a class for expanded clones.

TRBJ1-2 | TRBV27 | many | TRBD1 | CASSLHGQGNYGYTF | TGTGCCAGCAGTTTACACGGACAGGGTAACTATGGCTACACCTTC
TRBJ1-2 | TRBV2 | few | TRBD1 | CASITGTGFGYTF | TGTGCCAGCATTACCGGGACAGGGTTTGGCTACACCTTC
TRBJ2-3 | TRBV29-1 | many | TRBD1 | CSVRPGQVQDTQYF | TGCAGCGTTAGGCCGGGACAGGTCCAAGATACGCAGTATTTT
TRBJ2-2 | TRBV11-2 | many | NA | CASSGGGFGTGELFF | TGTGCCAGCAGCGGAGGGGGGTTTGGTACCGGGGAGCTGTTTTTT
TRBJ1-6 | TRBV12-3/TRBV12-4 | few | NA | CASSPPRGSPLHF | TGTGCCAGCAGCCCTCCCCGCGGTTCACCCCTCCACTTT
TRBJ1-2 | TRBV7-9 | many | TRBD1 | CASSLRTGSSYGYTF | TGTGCCAGCAGCCTCAGGACAGGGTCGAGCTATGGCTACACCTTC
TRBJ1-4 | TRBV5-1 | many | NA | CASSLSVGGEKLFF | TGCGCCAGCAGCCTCAGTGTTGGCGGGGAAAAACTGTTTTTT
TRBJ2-7 | TRBV7-6 | many | NA | CASSSGGGREQYF | TGTGCCAGCAGCTCGGGTGGAGGGCGCGAGCAGTACTTC
TRBJ2-1 | TRBV29-1 | many | TRBD1 | CSGRTGQLYNEQFF | TGCAGCGGGAGAACGGGACAGCTCTACAATGAGCAGTTCTTC
TRBJ1-2 | TRBV11-2 | many | TRBD1 | CASSRNPGQGVYGYTF | TGTGCCAGCAGCCGCAACCCGGGACAGGGCGTCTATGGCTACACCTTC
TRBJ1-1 | TRBV18 | few | TRBD1 | CASSQKTGQLNTEAFF | TGTGCCAGCTCACAAAAGACGGGACAGTTGAACACTGAAGCTTTCTTT
TRBJ1-1 | TRBV25-1 | NA | NA | CASSDAGTQAFF | TGTGCCAGCAGTGACGCCGGGACCCAAGCTTTCTTT
TRBJ2-3 | TRBV6-2/TRBV6-3 | many | TRBD2 | CASSYSRTSGGADTQYF | TGTGCCAGCAGTTACTCGAGGACTAGCGGGGGGGCAGATACGCAGTATTTT
TRBJ2-3 | TRBV4-1 | few | NA | CASSQATYTQYF | TGCGCCAGCAGCCAGGCTACCTATACGCAGTATTTT
TRBJ1-5 | TRBV28 | few | NA | CASSPREGNNQPQHF | TGTGCCAGCAGTCCCCGAGAAGGTAACAATCAGCCCCAGCATTTT